This T cell receptor beta chain was sequenced for a study of T cell repertoires in cytomegalovirus infection. CDR3 length equals 16 residues. Trimming left V 3 bases short and J 1 base short, with 15 bases between. CDR1 and CDR2 (germline): KGHSH, LQKENI. There are many counts of this clonotype. No antigen is known for it. TCRdb re-called the reads through MiXCR, storing one row per CDR3 protein. The sample holds 75,000 to 100,000 distinct CDR3 sequences, around 32% seen once. This sequence was found in a human donor in good health (CMV status not recorded). Some clones in this sample may be carry-over from other donors' samples. This specimen was CD8+ T cells from cultured PBMCs, taken from culture after CMV antigen stimulation. The chain carries TRBV18 and TRBJ1-1; D is ambiguous. CDR3 amino acids: CASSPLRFSGNTEAFF. The CDR3 region has the DNA TGTGCCAGCTCACCGCTACGTTTCAGCGGGAACACTGAAGCTTTCTTT. Based on the CDR3 plus reference TRBV18 and TRBJ1-1, the full variable domain is NAGVMQNPRHLVRRRGQEARLRCSPMKGHSHVYWYRQLPEEGLKFMVYLQKENIIDESGMPKERFSAEFPKEGPSILRIQQVVRGDSAAYFCASSPLRFSGNTEAFFGQGTRLTVV.